This passage covers 27 T cell receptor beta chains from one sample sequenced in a study of CD8+ T cells in alopecia areata. Reverse transcribed after extraction, RNA yielded cDNA as the sequencing template. Only in-frame clones appear in the TCRdb table, and some are missing; sequencing was by immunoSEQ multiplex PCR. The sample has around 200,000 clones; approximately 62% are singletons. This material consisted of CD4+ T cells sorted from blood, taken at week 0. The receptors come from a human donor with alopecia areata.

This chain uses TRBV2 with TRBJ1-4; no definite D call. The CDR3 sequence is 14 residues long. V gave up 3 bases and J gave up 5 bases, with 10 bases separating them. Germline loops: CDR1 SNHLY, CDR2 FYNNEI. The CDR3 nucleotides are TGTGCCAGCAGTGAGGGGAGACGGAATGAAAAACTGTTTTTT. Amino acid sequence: CASSEGRRNEKLFF.

The rearrangement links TRBV7-3 to TRBJ2-6; either TRBD1 or TRBD2 may supply D (7 bases each). Germline V gives CDR1 SGHTA, CDR2 FQGTGA. The V and J ends lost 4 bases and 0 bases respectively, with 16 bases between them. This CDR3 region has 18 residues. The CDR3 DNA follows: TGTGCCAGCAGCTCGCGCGGGGGACAGAGCTCTGGGGCCAACGTCCTGACTTTC. Translation: CASSSRGGQSSGANVLTF.

This clone was seen only once. Its ends do not fully match the called genes, so a read error is possible. CDR3 DNA sequence: TGCAGCGTTGATGACCCCGCGTTCGCCTTC. Encoded protein: CSVDDPAFAF. This chain joins TRBV29-1 and TRBJ1-2; no definite D call. Germline CDR1 SQVTM, CDR2 ANQGSEA. The CDR3 has 10 residues.

This rearrangement joins TRBV5-6 to TRBJ1-1, with D possibly being TRBD1 (5 bases). V was clipped by 2 bases and J by 8 bases, with 7 bases between them. Germline loops: CDR1 SGHDT, CDR2 YYEEEE. The CDR3 length is 11 residues. For the CDR3, the DNA is TGTGCCAGCAGCTTTGCAGGGGAAGCTTTCTTT. Amino acids: CASSFAGEAFF.

The chain carries TRBV27 and TRBJ1-2, with 8 positions matching TRBD1. Germline CDR1 and CDR2: MNHEY and SMNVEV (reference sequence). The CDR3 totals 11 residues. V lost 9 bases and J lost 7; bases outside the gene matches: 4. The CDR3 reads CASQGALGYTF. Written as DNA, the CDR3 is TGTGCCAGTCAGGGGGCGCTTGGCTACACCTTC.

The V gene is TRBV5-1, the J gene TRBJ2-5, with 9 bases that match TRBD1. CDR1 is SGHRS, CDR2 YFSETQ, per germline. With 0 bases clipped from V and 3 bases from J, the junction kept 0 bases outside the gene matches. The CDR3 is 14 amino acids. CDR3 DNA: TGCGCCAGCAGCTTGGGACAGGGGGAAGAGACCCAGTACTTC. Its translation: CASSLGQGEETQYF.

The V gene is TRBV6-5, the J gene TRBJ2-1; 8 bases are a match to TRBD2. V was pared by 6 bases and J by 5 bases, with 6 bases of the junction left unmatched. Germline V lookup: CDR1 MNHEY, CDR2 SVGAGI. CDR3 length: 14 residues. The CDR3 nucleotides are TGTGCCAGCAGGGGGACTAGTCCCCACAATGAGCAGTTCTTC. It specifies CASRGTSPHNEQFF.

The chain links TRBV11-2 to TRBJ2-1; TRBD2 matches 7 bases. CDR1 is SGHAT, CDR2 FQNNGV, per germline. V shed 3 bases and J 4 bases; nucleotides not matched to a gene: 6. The CDR3 runs 15 residues. CDR3 DNA: TGTGCCAGCAGCTTTTATGCGGGGGTGTACAATGAGCAGTTCTTC. Translated: CASSFYAGVYNEQFF.

The rearrangement uses TRBV2 and TRBJ2-2; weak D call: TRBD1 (6 bases). V was pared by 7 bases and J by 3 bases, with 12 bases between. The CDR3 runs to 14 residues. The V gene's germline CDR1 is SNHLY and CDR2 FYNNEI. DNA of the CDR3: TGTGCCAGCAACCCCAACAGGGACACCGGGGAGCTGTTTTTT. Translation: CASNPNRDTGELFF.

The chain combines TRBV18 with TRBJ2-4; D is possibly TRBD2 (6 bases). The CDR3 covers 13 residues. The germline V gene encodes CDR1 KGHSH and CDR2 LQKENI. Trimming shortened V by 5 bases and J by 8 bases, and 13 bases separated the two germline ends. This CDR3 is CASSADWEDIQYF. CDR3 nucleotide sequence: TGTGCCAGCTCAGCGGACTGGGAGGACATTCAGTACTTC.

This clone was counted a few times. The V call is TRBV5-1, the J call TRBJ2-3, with 7 nucleotides matching TRBD1. V lost 1 base, J lost 2 bases, and 19 bases stayed unmatched. CDR3 length: 20 residues. Germline CDR1 is SGHRS and CDR2 is YFSETQ. The CDR3 bases are TGCGCCAGCAGCTTGTCCCCCCAATTTCTCAGGGGGAATCCCACAGATACGCAGTATTTT. Encoded protein: CASSLSPQFLRGNPTDTQYF.

With regard to this clone: This clone may be a read error of a much larger clone one base away. The J gene is TRBJ2-3, the V gene TRBV7-9; D remains unclear. Trimming removed 3 bases at V and 2 bases at J, with 0 bases between. The V gene's germline CDR1 is SEHNR and CDR2 FQNEAQ (reference sequence). This CDR3 region has 11 residues. The CDR3 DNA reads TGTGCCAGCAGCTTCACAGATACGCAGTATTTT. Protein product: CASSFTDTQYF.

This clone was observed a handful of times. CDR3: CAIGEGERNNQPQHF. In nucleotides, the CDR3 is TGTGCCATCGGCGAAGGGGAGAGAAACAATCAGCCCCAGCATTTT. This chain connects TRBV10-3 to TRBJ1-5; weak D call: TRBD1 (5 bases). CDR1 and CDR2 (germline): ENHRY, SYGVKD. Trimming shortened V by 8 bases and J by 3 bases, and 17 bases separated the two germline ends. The CDR3 has 15 amino acids.

The chain combines TRBV30 with TRBJ2-7; TRBD1 matches at 7 bases. Germline loops: CDR1 GTSNPN, CDR2 SVGIG (reference sequence). The CDR3 totals 11 residues. CDR3 residues: CALDRAYEQYF. Here the CDR3 DNA reads TGTGCTCTCGACAGGGCCTACGAGCAGTACTTC.

The chain has TRBV25-1 and TRBJ2-5, with D possibly matching TRBD1 (5 bases). Trimming cost V 4 bases and J 7 bases, with 16 bases left between them. CDR3 size: 14 residues. From germline, CDR1 is MGHDK and CDR2 SYGVNS. The CDR3: CASSALTSRGTQYF. For the CDR3, the DNA is TGTGCCAGCAGTGCTCTAACGTCTAGGGGGACCCAGTACTTC. The entire variable domain, with the rest obtained from reference TRBV25-1 and TRBJ2-5, is as follows: EADIYQTPRYLVIGTGKKITLECSQTMGHDKMYWYQQDPGMELHLIHYSYGVNSTEKGDLSSESTVSRIRTEHFPLTLESARPSHTSQYLCASSALTSRGTQYFGPGTRLLVL.

This clone showed up just a few times. The chain has TRBV5-6 and TRBJ2-7, with 9 bases aligning to TRBD1. V shed 4 bases and J 11 bases; nucleotides not matched to a gene: 10. Germline V lookup: CDR1 SGHDT, CDR2 YYEEEE. The CDR3 covers 13 residues. Here the CDR3 DNA reads TGTGCCAGCAGCGGCGGGACAGGGAGAGGGGAGTACTTC. Its protein is CASSGGTGRGEYF.

The V and J genes are TRBV30 and TRBJ1-2, with D unresolved. This CDR3 has 15 residues. The germline gives CDR1 GTSNPN, CDR2 SVGIG (reference sequence). Trimming left V 0 bases short and J 0 bases short, with 11 bases between. The CDR3 DNA reads TGTGCCTGGAGTGTAACTGGAGTAGCTAACTATGGCTACACCTTC. It codes for CAWSVTGVANYGYTF.

This clone occurred a few times. The chain joins TRBV27 to TRBJ2-7, with D maybe TRBD1 (6 bases). The CDR3 runs 15 residues. The germline V gene has CDR1 MNHEY and CDR2 SMNVEV (reference sequence). Trimming shortened V by 5 bases and J by 1 base, and 15 bases separated the two germline ends. The chain's CDR3 is CASSPQGPISYEQYF. The CDR3 bases are TGTGCCAGCAGTCCACAGGGCCCCATTTCCTACGAGCAGTACTTC.

The DNA of the CDR3 is TGTGCCTGGAGTGTAACAGGAGCTAACTATGGCTACACCTTC. This sequence encodes CAWSVTGANYGYTF. The J gene is TRBJ1-2, the V gene TRBV30, with D possibly TRBD1 on 5 matching bases. V was cut by 0 bases and J by 0 bases, with 8 bases left in between. This CDR3 region has 14 residues. The germline V gene encodes CDR1 GTSNPN and CDR2 SVGIG (reference sequence).

The genes are TRBV11-2 and TRBJ1-5, with a weak D call TRBD1 (6 bases). This CDR3 has 15 amino acids. Trimming took 8 bases from V and 7 from J, leaving 21 bases between them. In germline, CDR1 is SGHAT, CDR2 FQNNGV. CDR3: CASLSVRGRGQPQHF. In DNA, the CDR3 is TGTGCCAGCCTGTCGGTCCGGGGGCGAGGACAGCCCCAGCATTTT.

The genes are TRBV18 and TRBJ2-3; unclear D gene. CDR1 and CDR2 from the germline V gene are KGHSH and LQKENI. V was clipped by 0 bases and J by 4 bases, with 8 bases between them. The CDR3 is 14 residues long. The CDR3 DNA reads TGTGCCAGCTCACCACCCCCGGGCCCAGATACGCAGTATTTT. Protein sequence: CASSPPPGPDTQYF.

The chain carries TRBV29-1 and TRBJ2-3, with unresolved D. The CDR3 has 14 amino acids. Trimming removed 5 bases from V and 1 base from J, with 13 bases in between. Per the germline V gene, CDR1 is SQVTM and CDR2 is ANQGSEA. The CDR3 DNA reads as TGCAGCGTTCGGAGCAACCGTGGCACAGATACGCAGTATTTT. It yields the protein CSVRSNRGTDTQYF.

V is TRBV6-1 and J is TRBJ2-4, with 8 bases fitting TRBD1. The CDR3 length is 15 residues. Trimming took 6 bases from V and 7 from J; bases not matched to a gene: 11. The germline V gene encodes CDR1 MNHNS and CDR2 SASEGT. For the CDR3, the DNA is TGTGCCAGCAGCCCGGGACAGGTGGGGCGGAACATTCAGTACTTC. Protein: CASSPGQVGRNIQYF.

This chain connects TRBV7-2 to TRBJ1-1; D ambiguous. V lost 5 bases, J lost 6 bases, and 16 bases lay in between. The germline gives CDR1 SGHTA, CDR2 FQGNSA. CDR3 size: 14 residues. The CDR3 nucleotides are TGTGCCAGCAGCCCTTCCCTAAACAGTGCTGAAGCTTTCTTT. Translated: CASSPSLNSAEAFF.

V gene TRBV30 combines with J gene TRBJ1-5; 7 nucleotides align to TRBD1. This CDR3 is 15 amino acids long. From germline, CDR1 is GTSNPN and CDR2 SVGIG (reference sequence). V lost 3 bases, J lost 5 bases, and 10 bases stayed unmatched. This CDR3 is CAWSPQGGRYQPQHF. In DNA, the CDR3 is TGTGCCTGGAGCCCGCAGGGGGGGAGGTATCAGCCCCAGCATTTT.

This clone was recorded a few times. The chain uses TRBV29-1 and TRBJ1-5, with a weak D call TRBD1 (5 bases). V was pared by 4 bases and J by 4 bases, with 11 bases between. This CDR3 contains 13 residues. Germline V lookup: CDR1 SQVTM, CDR2 ANQGSEA. CDR3 region: CSVVGGVNQPQHF. CDR3 nucleotides: TGCAGCGTTGTAGGAGGGGTAAATCAGCCCCAGCATTTT.

The genes are TRBV5-1 and TRBJ1-6; weak D call: TRBD1 (6 bases). The CDR3 covers 18 residues. V shed 4 bases and J shed 10 bases, with 27 bases lying between them. Germline CDR1 SGHRS, CDR2 YFSETQ. This chain's CDR3 is CASSPDRDTFVIRSPLHF. The CDR3 nucleotides are TGCGCCAGCAGCCCGGACCGGGACACCTTCGTCATTCGGTCACCCCTCCACTTT.